Listed here are 30 T cell receptor beta chains from one sample, sequenced in a study of T cells in Graves' hyperthyroidism and ophthalmopathy. Template material for amplifying TCR beta CDR3 regions consisted of RNA transcripts. Using the HTBI primer set, a first-round RT-PCR was run on the TCR CDR3. Using its own MiXCR run on the multiplex PCR reads, TCRdb lists one record per CDR3 protein. Of fewer than 900,000 distinct CDR3 sequences listed, around a sixth are singletons. Specimen: blood. Source of these receptors: a woman in her forties or fifties with Graves' hyperthyroidism that later progressed to Graves' ophthalmopathy.

This clonotype was picked up a small number of times. The V gene is TRBV7-9, the J gene TRBJ1-1, with D uncertain. The CDR3 totals 14 residues. With 4 bases removed from V and 0 bases from J, the gap between germline ends came to 9 bases. The germline CDR1 and CDR2 sequences are SEHNR and FQNEAQ (reference sequence). The CDR3: CASSSVGMNTEAFF. For the CDR3, the DNA is TGTGCCAGCAGCTCCGTTGGTATGAACACTGAAGCTTTCTTT.

This clonotype was observed a few times. The chain is built from TRBV7-9 and TRBJ2-7; 8 bases are a match to TRBD1. Germline V gives CDR1 SEHNR, CDR2 FQNEAQ (reference sequence). This CDR3 has 15 residues. Losses at the gene ends were 1 base for V and 0 bases for J; bases not matched to a gene: 2. CDR3 nucleotides: TGTGCCAGCAGCTTAGTGGGACAGGCCTCCTACGAGCAGTACTTC. Translation gives CASSLVGQASYEQYF.

This clonotype has ten or more counts. The chain uses TRBV5-1 and TRBJ1-1, with 7 bases that match TRBD1. The CDR3 loop spans 17 amino acids. V shed 4 bases, J shed 0 bases, and the junction held 12 bases outside the gene matches. Germline CDR1 is SGHRS and CDR2 is YFSETQ. The CDR3 reads CASSIGQALKMNTEAFF. As DNA, the CDR3 is TGCGCCAGCAGCATCGGACAGGCGCTAAAGATGAACACTGAAGCTTTCTTT.

This clonotype came up many times. This sequence joins TRBV2 and TRBJ1-6; TRBD1 matches at 9 bases. Unmatched junction bases numbered 7, after V lost 6 bases and J lost 10 bases. From germline, CDR1 is SNHLY and CDR2 FYNNEI. The CDR3 is 14 amino acids. CDR3 protein: CASSYGQGTSPLHF. CDR3 nucleotide sequence: TGTGCCAGCAGCTATGGACAGGGGACCTCACCCCTCCACTTT.

At least ten counts were recorded for this clonotype. This chain uses TRBV24-1 with TRBJ2-2; 9 bases fit TRBD2. The CDR3 is 18 amino acids. The germline gives CDR1 KGHDR, CDR2 SFDVKD. Trimming removed 1 base from V and 1 base from J; junction bases left unmatched: 6. The CDR3 region has the DNA TGTGCCACCAGTGATTTCCGAGCGGGGGGCTGGAACACCGGGGAGCTGTTTTTT. Translated: CATSDFRAGGWNTGELFF.

This clonotype showed up many times. The CDR3 DNA sequence: TGTGCCAGCAGCTTCGACAGGGTAGCTGGAAACACCATATATTTT. Encoded protein: CASSFDRVAGNTIYF. The V and J genes are TRBV6-1 and TRBJ1-3; 7 bases are a match to TRBD1. Looked up from germline, CDR1 is MNHNS and CDR2 is SASEGT. The CDR3 has 15 residues. Trimming took 6 bases from V and 2 from J; bases not matched to a gene: 7.

This clonotype appeared many times. The genes are TRBV5-1 and TRBJ2-1; no firm D call. Germline CDR1 SGHRS, CDR2 YFSETQ. CDR3 length equals 13 residues. Trimming took off 4 bases at V and 4 bases at J, with 9 bases between the two ends. CDR3: CASSSPEYNEQFF. CDR3 nucleotides: TGCGCCAGCAGCAGCCCAGAGTACAATGAGCAGTTCTTC.

Regarding this clonotype: The germline gene is not matched at one end of the junction; a read error may be the cause. This sequence joins TRBV3-1 and TRBJ1-1; D remains unclear. The length of the CDR3 is 14 residues. Germline V gene data show CDR1 as LGHDT and CDR2 as YNNKEL (reference sequence). CDR3 loop: CAGSLGTWGTEAFF. CDR3 sequence (DNA): TGTGCCGGCAGCCTTGGAACCTGGGGCACTGAAGCTTTCTTT.

The chain employs TRBV20-1 and TRBJ2-2; no clear D. V lost 0 bases and J lost 4, with 3 bases in between. The germline V gene encodes CDR1 DFQATT and CDR2 SNEGSKA (reference sequence). The CDR3 covers 12 residues. In DNA form, the CDR3 reads TGCAGTGCTAGAGATCTCACCGGGGAGCTGTTTTTT. Amino acid sequence: CSARDLTGELFF.

In this sample, this clonotype turned up a few times. The chain is built from TRBV12-3 or TRBV12-4 and TRBJ2-2, with D perhaps matching TRBD2 (6 bases). V was clipped by 6 bases and J by 6 bases, with 20 bases between them. The CDR3 loop spans 16 amino acids. The DNA for the CDR3 is TGTGCCAGCAGCCCTGGGACTGATCCATTCCCCGGGGAGCTGTTTTTT. Its translation is CASSPGTDPFPGELFF.

A few counts support this clonotype. The rearrangement links TRBV29-1 to TRBJ1-2; D is unresolved. From germline, CDR1 is SQVTM and CDR2 ANQGSEA. V lost 0 bases, J lost 8 bases, and 19 bases lay in between. CDR3 length: 15 residues. The DNA for the CDR3 is TGCAGCGTTGAAGATCCGGGCAGGCCCGCTACAGGCTACACCTTC. Encoded protein: CSVEDPGRPATGYTF.

The CDR3 DNA follows: TGTGCCAGCTCTTCCAGCGGCAACAATGAGCAGTTCTTC. Amino acid sequence: CASSSSGNNEQFF. The chain uses TRBV12-3 or TRBV12-4 and TRBJ2-1, with D perhaps TRBD2 (5 bases). CDR3 length: 13 residues. V was pared by 8 bases and J by 5 bases, with 13 bases between.

The rearrangement uses TRBV12-3 or TRBV12-4 and TRBJ2-1, with 9 bases aligning to TRBD2. The J segment lost 6 bases and the V segment lost 2 bases, leaving 20 bases of the junction unmatched. The CDR3 extends over 20 amino acids. The CDR3 sequence: CASSLPPGLAGKLLGNEQFF. Here the CDR3 DNA reads TGTGCCAGCAGTTTACCGCCGGGGCTAGCGGGGAAACTTTTAGGCAATGAGCAGTTCTTC.

The rearrangement links TRBV19 to TRBJ1-1; 9 nucleotides line up with TRBD1. CDR3 length: 15 residues. The junction had 7 bases not matched to a gene; V was cut back by 6 bases and J by 2 bases. Germline V lookup: CDR1 LNHDA, CDR2 SQIVND (reference sequence). This CDR3 reads CASRSGTGLNTEAFF. In DNA form, the CDR3 reads TGTGCCAGTAGGAGTGGGACAGGGCTAAACACTGAAGCTTTCTTT.

J is TRBJ1-2 and V is TRBV12-3 or TRBV12-4; possible D gene TRBD1, 5 bases. Trimming took off 7 bases at V and 4 bases at J, with 16 bases between the two ends. This CDR3 has 14 residues. The CDR3 DNA is TGTGCCAGCACCATGCCGGAAGGGGCCTATGGCTACACCTTC. Translation gives CASTMPEGAYGYTF.

This clonotype was seen a handful of times. The rearrangement links TRBV15 to TRBJ1-2, with D unclear. This CDR3 region has 14 residues. The germline V gene has CDR1 LNHNV and CDR2 YYDKDF (reference sequence). V was shortened by 0 bases and J by 4 bases, with 9 bases between the two germline ends. CDR3 bases: TGTGCCACCAGCAGAGATCGCTCCATCTATGGCTACACCTTC. Its protein product is CATSRDRSIYGYTF.

This clonotype has just a few counts. The J gene is TRBJ1-2, the V gene TRBV5-4; tentative D call: TRBD1 (5 bases). The V gene lost 4 bases and the J gene lost 4 bases, with 14 bases spanning the gap. The CDR3 consists of 14 residues. CDR1 is SGHNT, CDR2 YYREEE, per germline (reference sequence). Here the CDR3 reads CASSPWGGTYGYTF. Here the CDR3 DNA reads TGTGCCAGCAGCCCCTGGGGAGGGACCTATGGCTACACCTTC.

This clonotype was counted many times. This chain uses TRBV18 with TRBJ2-3, with 14 bases that match TRBD2. With V trimmed by 0 bases and J by 4 bases, 3 bases remained unmatched. Germline V gene data show CDR1 as KGHSH and CDR2 as LQKENI. The length of the CDR3 is 17 residues. The CDR3 sequence is CASSPPGTSGGSDTQYF. CDR3 coding DNA: TGTGCCAGCTCACCACCCGGGACTAGCGGGGGATCAGATACGCAGTATTTT.

This clonotype was picked up many times. The J gene is TRBJ2-1, the V gene TRBV11-1, with 8 bases that match TRBD2. This CDR3 is 16 amino acids long. CDR1 is SGHAT, CDR2 FQDESV, per germline (reference sequence). V shed 5 bases, J shed 3 bases, and the junction held 9 bases outside the gene matches. As DNA, the CDR3 is TGTGCCAGCAGCCAGGTGGAGCGGGGGATCTACAATGAGCAGTTCTTC. It specifies CASSQVERGIYNEQFF.

The chain carries TRBV5-8 and TRBJ1-2; D call uncertain. Germline CDR1 reads SGHTS; CDR2 reads YDEGEE. With 1 base removed from V and 0 bases from J, the gap between germline ends came to 10 bases. The CDR3 is made up of 15 amino acids. The CDR3 region is CASSLSLRANYGYTF. DNA for the CDR3: TGTGCCAGCAGCTTGAGTCTGAGAGCTAACTATGGCTACACCTTC.

This clonotype was counted a few times. A junction end diverges from the germline sequence, so it may reflect a read error. The chain carries TRBV7-3 and TRBJ1-2, with 9 bases that match TRBD1. The germline CDR1 and CDR2 sequences are SGHTA and FQGTGA. The CDR3 extends over 15 amino acids. CDR3 in amino acids: CASSLTGGAFYGYTF. CDR3 sequence (DNA): TGTGCCAGCAGCCTAACAGGGGGCGCCTTCTATGGCTACACCTTC.

This rearrangement joins TRBV25-1 to TRBJ2-2, with TRBD1 matching over 8 bases. V shed 5 bases and J 5 bases; nucleotides not matched to a gene: 10. The CDR3 sequence is 16 residues long. CDR1 and CDR2 from the germline V gene are MGHDK and SYGVNS. The CDR3 sequence is CASSPPRTGITGELFF. The CDR3 DNA is TGTGCCAGCAGTCCTCCCCGGACAGGGATAACCGGGGAGCTGTTTTTT.

This rearrangement joins TRBV19 to TRBJ1-1, with D perhaps TRBD1 (5 bases). Germline loops: CDR1 LNHDA, CDR2 SQIVND (reference sequence). The CDR3 consists of 15 residues. V was cut by 4 bases and J by 3 bases, with 15 bases left in between. The DNA for the CDR3 is TGTGCCAGTAGTACCCAGACAGCTTCGGACACTGAAGCTTTCTTT. This encodes CASSTQTASDTEAFF.

This clonotype was seen at least ten times. This chain connects TRBV5-1 to TRBJ2-2, with 9 bases matching TRBD2. The CDR3 contains 15 residues. V lost 4 bases, J lost 3 bases, and 4 bases stayed unmatched. CDR1 and CDR2 from the germline V gene are SGHRS and YFSETQ. This CDR3 reads CASSHQRGDTGELFF. For the CDR3, the DNA is TGCGCCAGCAGCCATCAGCGGGGGGACACCGGGGAGCTGTTTTTT.

This clonotype occurred a few times. A much larger clone lies one base from this, so it may be a read error. The chain combines TRBV20-1 with TRBJ1-6; 9 bases fit TRBD1. From germline, CDR1 is DFQATT and CDR2 SNEGSKA (reference sequence). The CDR3 length is 14 residues. V shed 5 bases, J shed 11 bases, and the junction held 10 bases outside the gene matches. Here the CDR3 reads CSAVPGQGGPPLHF. CDR3 coding DNA: TGCAGTGCTGTCCCGGGACAGGGTGGCCCACCCCTCCACTTT.

The CDR3 spells CASSRRSQLTGELFF. The CDR3 nucleotides read TGCGCCAGCAGCAGAAGATCACAGCTCACCGGGGAGCTGTTTTTT. The genes are TRBV5-1 and TRBJ2-2; D is unclear. V was clipped by 4 bases and J by 4 bases, with 14 bases between them. In germline, CDR1 is SGHRS, CDR2 YFSETQ. The CDR3 covers 15 residues.

This clonotype was seen a few times. The chain couples TRBV20-1 to TRBJ2-5, with TRBD2 matching over 8 bases. Germline V gives CDR1 DFQATT, CDR2 SNEGSKA (reference sequence). Trimming removed 0 bases from V and 2 bases from J; junction bases left unmatched: 8. There are 16 residues in the CDR3. CDR3 DNA: TGCAGTGCTAGAGATCTGGGCGGGGGGCTTCAAGAGACCCAGTACTTC. This translates into CSARDLGGGLQETQYF.

This clonotype was counted many times. The V gene is TRBV20-1, the J gene TRBJ1-1, with 7 bases identical to TRBD1. V dropped 6 bases and J dropped 3; count of bases not matched to a gene: 7. CDR3 length: 13 amino acids. Germline V gene sequence: CDR1 DFQATT, CDR2 SNEGSKA (reference sequence). CDR3 DNA sequence: TGCAGTGCGAGGGACAGAGAATACACTGAAGCTTTCTTT. Residues: CSARDREYTEAFF.

This clonotype was recorded at least ten times. This chain uses TRBV11-1 with TRBJ2-3, with D tentatively TRBD2 (6 bases). In germline, CDR1 is SGHAT, CDR2 FQDESV (reference sequence). Trimming removed 5 bases at V and 3 bases at J, with 12 bases between. The length of the CDR3 is 14 residues. The CDR3 coding sequence is TGTGCCAGCAGCCTTGGACTATGGACAGATACGCAGTATTTT. Translating gives CASSLGLWTDTQYF.

The gene calls are TRBV5-6 and TRBJ2-5; 9 bases align to TRBD1. V was clipped by 5 bases and J by 2 bases; unmatched bases: 16. Per the germline V gene, CDR1 is SGHDT and CDR2 is YYEEEE. The CDR3 runs 18 residues. For the CDR3, the DNA is TGTGCCAGCAGAGAAGCGCGAACAGGGGGCGACTTACAAGAGACCCAGTACTTC. Encoded protein: CASREARTGGDLQETQYF.